Following are 31 T cell receptor beta chains from one sample sequenced in a study of CD8+ T cells in alopecia areata. Extracted RNA was reverse transcribed, and the resulting cDNA served as sequencing template. Only in-frame clones appear in the TCRdb table, and some are missing; sequencing was by immunoSEQ multiplex PCR. The sample consists of 150,000 to 200,000 clones, 63% of them appearing once. Sequenced here: CD4+ T cells sorted from blood, sampled at week 0. These receptors all come from a human donor with alopecia areata.

The chain carries TRBV9 and TRBJ2-3, with D perhaps TRBD1 (6 bases). Germline V gene lookup returns CDR1 SGDLS and CDR2 YYNGEE. Trimming took off 0 bases at V and 3 bases at J, with 11 bases between the two ends. This CDR3 is built from 15 residues. The CDR3 spells CASSVEDRATDTQYF. The CDR3 nucleotides read TGTGCCAGCAGCGTAGAGGACAGAGCAACAGATACGCAGTATTTT.

The table lists this clone with a few counts. The chain has TRBV29-1 and TRBJ2-4; D might be TRBD2 (6 bases). Trimming removed 0 bases at V and 1 base at J, with 13 bases between. CDR3 size: 16 residues. In germline, CDR1 is SQVTM, CDR2 ANQGSEA. The CDR3 sequence is CSVEDGARGAKNIQYF. Written as DNA, the CDR3 is TGCAGCGTTGAAGATGGGGCACGGGGGGCCAAAAACATTCAGTACTTC.

The chain joins TRBV25-1 to TRBJ1-6; tentatively, D is TRBD1 (5 bases). The germline gives CDR1 MGHDK, CDR2 SYGVNS. This CDR3 contains 15 residues. Trimming took 1 base from V and 10 from J, leaving 14 bases between them. In DNA form, the CDR3 reads TGTGCCAGCAGTGAATCCCCAGGGTCAGGGTCACCCCTCCACTTT. It codes for CASSESPGSGSPLHF. Full variable domain (outside the CDR3, taken from reference TRBV25-1 and TRBJ1-6): EADIYQTPRYLVIGTGKKITLECSQTMGHDKMYWYQQDPGMELHLIHYSYGVNSTEKGDLSSESTVSRIRTEHFPLTLESARPSHTSQYLCASSESPGSGSPLHFGNGTRLTVT.

This sequence joins TRBV27 and TRBJ2-1; weak D call: TRBD1 (6 bases). The CDR3 is 17 amino acids. The germline CDR1 and CDR2 sequences are MNHEY and SMNVEV (reference sequence). The V and J ends lost 5 bases and 5 bases respectively, with 22 bases between them. CDR3 in amino acids: CASSQLTGWATNNEQFF. In nucleotides, the CDR3 is TGTGCCAGCAGTCAACTAACAGGGTGGGCTACGAACAATGAGCAGTTCTTC.

V gene TRBV7-2 combines with J gene TRBJ1-2, with TRBD1 matching over 7 bases. V lost 4 bases and J lost 3; bases outside the gene matches: 2. The CDR3 length is 13 residues. CDR1 is SGHTA and CDR2 is FQGNSA in the germline V gene. The CDR3 region is CASSSGTDYGYTF. The DNA of the CDR3 is TGTGCCAGCAGCTCAGGGACAGACTATGGCTACACCTTC.

CDR3 region: CASSLGGPRRETQYF. CDR3 bases: TGTGCCAGCAGCTTAGGTGGCCCGAGGCGAGAGACCCAGTACTTC. The chain is built from TRBV7-2 and TRBJ2-5; D is undetermined. Germline CDR1 SGHTA, CDR2 FQGNSA. The V end lost 1 base, the J end lost 4 bases, and 13 bases lay between the germline ends. The CDR3 spans 15 residues.

The rearrangement uses TRBV7-2 and TRBJ2-1; a possible D gene is TRBD1 (6 bases). Trimming took off 7 bases at V and 5 bases at J, with 21 bases between the two ends. Germline loops: CDR1 SGHTA, CDR2 FQGNSA. CDR3 length equals 16 residues. The chain's CDR3 is CASTFRARGHNNEQFF. The CDR3 DNA reads as TGTGCCAGCACCTTTCGTGCCAGGGGCCATAACAATGAGCAGTTCTTC.

This rearrangement joins TRBV27 to TRBJ1-2; weak D call: TRBD1 (6 bases). V was pared by 5 bases and J by 2 bases, with 12 bases between. Germline CDR1 is MNHEY and CDR2 is SMNVEV (reference sequence). The length of the CDR3 is 14 residues. In DNA, the CDR3 is TGTGCCAGCAGTCCTGACAGGTCCAACTATGGCTACACCTTC. Its protein product is CASSPDRSNYGYTF.

The V and J genes are TRBV29-1 and TRBJ1-1; D ambiguous. Trimming stripped 5 bases from V and 7 bases from J, with 20 bases between. Germline V CDR1 and CDR2: SQVTM, ANQGSEA. The CDR3 totals 14 residues. The CDR3 spells CSVRGSLGLLEAFF. Written as DNA, the CDR3 is TGCAGCGTTCGGGGTTCGCTGGGCCTACTTGAAGCTTTCTTT. The full variable domain, rest sourced from reference TRBV29-1 and TRBJ1-1, is SAVISQKPSRDICQRGTSLTIQCQVDSQVTMMFWYRQQPGQSLTLIATANQGSEATYESGFVIDKFPISRPNLTFSTLTVSNMSPEDSSIYLCSVRGSLGLLEAFFGQGTRLTVV.

This clone was seen more than once but under ten times. This sequence joins TRBV5-4 and TRBJ2-3, with TRBD2 matching 9 bases. The germline V gene has CDR1 SGHNT and CDR2 YYREEE (reference sequence). After removal of 3 bases from V and 1 base from J, the junction contained 3 bases not matched to a gene. The CDR3 totals 15 residues. This CDR3 is CASSSAGGGTDTQYF. The CDR3 DNA is TGTGCCAGCAGCTCAGCGGGGGGAGGCACAGATACGCAGTATTTT.

V is TRBV30 and J is TRBJ1-5; D remains ambiguous. Germline V gene lookup returns CDR1 GTSNPN and CDR2 SVGIG (reference sequence). The CDR3 has 16 amino acids. Trimming took 0 bases from V and 0 from J, leaving 12 bases between them. CDR3 coding DNA: TGTGCCTGGAGTGTACGGGCGGGGTATAGCAATCAGCCCCAGCATTTT. Its protein product is CAWSVRAGYSNQPQHF.

CDR3 residues: CSVEVLSYGYTF. The CDR3 nucleotides read TGCAGCGTTGAGGTGTTATCCTATGGCTACACCTTC. The chain has TRBV29-1 and TRBJ1-2, with D uncertain. The V gene's germline CDR1 is SQVTM and CDR2 ANQGSEA. The CDR3 consists of 12 residues. The germline V and J ends were trimmed by 3 bases and 4 bases, with 9 bases remaining between them.

This chain links TRBV30 with TRBJ1-5; D is unclear. Germline CDR1 is GTSNPN and CDR2 is SVGIG (reference sequence). The length of the CDR3 is 13 residues. Trimming removed 2 bases from V and 3 bases from J, with 8 bases in between. For the CDR3, the DNA is TGTGCCTGGAGTCAGTCGGACAATCAGCCCCAGCATTTT. This translates into CAWSQSDNQPQHF.

The chain has TRBV7-3 and TRBJ2-1; 7 bases map to TRBD1. Trimming cost V 5 bases and J 4 bases; bases outside gene matches: 8. In germline, CDR1 is SGHTA, CDR2 FQGTGA. This CDR3 region has 15 residues. The CDR3 sequence: CASSPQGQIYNEQFF. The CDR3 nucleotides read TGTGCCAGCAGCCCACAGGGACAGATATACAATGAGCAGTTCTTC. The variable domain in full, completed from reference TRBV7-3 and TRBJ2-1, reads GAGVSQTPSNKVTEKGKYVELRCDPISGHTALYWYRQSLGQGPEFLIYFQGTGAADDSGLPNDRFFAVRPEGSVSTLKIQRTERGDSAVYLCASSPQGQIYNEQFFGPGTRLTVL.

The chain uses TRBV25-1 and TRBJ1-2; a possible D gene is TRBD1 (5 bases). Germline CDR1 MGHDK, CDR2 SYGVNS. The CDR3 runs 11 residues. Trimming took 2 bases from V and 8 from J, leaving 6 bases between them. The chain's CDR3 is CASSEGDGYTF. In DNA, the CDR3 is TGTGCCAGCAGTGAAGGGGACGGCTACACCTTC.

This chain links TRBV30 with TRBJ2-5, with 7 bases fitting TRBD1. V lost 7 bases, J lost 4 bases, and 3 bases stayed unmatched. Germline CDR1 is GTSNPN and CDR2 is SVGIG (reference sequence). The CDR3 spans 11 residues. The CDR3 sequence: CAFTGAETQYF. The CDR3 coding sequence is TGTGCCTTTACAGGGGCAGAGACCCAGTACTTC.

V usage is TRBV29-1 and J usage is TRBJ1-2, with 11 positions matching TRBD1. From germline, CDR1 is SQVTM and CDR2 ANQGSEA. The CDR3 is made up of 16 amino acids. With V trimmed by 3 bases and J by 6 bases, 12 bases remained unmatched. Here the CDR3 reads CSVEPRTGTGGNGYTF. The CDR3 DNA reads TGCAGCGTTGAGCCTCGAACCGGGACAGGGGGTAATGGCTACACCTTC.

This clone showed up just a few times. The rearrangement links TRBV9 to TRBJ2-2; possibly TRBD2 for D (6 bases). Germline values: CDR1 SGDLS, CDR2 YYNGEE. V was pared by 4 bases and J by 4 bases, with 14 bases between. The CDR3 spans 15 residues. The CDR3: CASSLEGLSTGELFF. The CDR3 region has the DNA TGTGCCAGCAGCCTAGAGGGACTCTCCACCGGGGAGCTGTTTTTT. Drawing the rest from reference TRBV9 and TRBJ2-2, the complete variable domain is DSGVTQTPKHLITATGQRVTLRCSPRSGDLSVYWYQQSLDQGLQFLIQYYNGEERAKGNILERFSAQQFPDLHSELNLSSLELGDSALYFCASSLEGLSTGELFFGEGSRLTVL.

The chain links TRBV29-1 to TRBJ2-5, with D perhaps assigned TRBD1 or TRBD2 (6 bases each). The CDR3 loop spans 12 amino acids. Trimming took off 6 bases at V and 2 bases at J, with 10 bases between the two ends. Germline assignment: CDR1 SQVTM and CDR2 ANQGSEA. CDR3 in amino acids: CSVGGKQETQYF. CDR3 nucleotides: TGCAGCGTAGGGGGGAAACAAGAGACCCAGTACTTC.

This chain connects TRBV29-1 to TRBJ2-1; TRBD2 matches 8 bases. The CDR3 extends over 13 amino acids. J was trimmed by 4 bases and V by 4 bases; bases with no gene match: 3. Germline CDR1 and CDR2: SQVTM and ANQGSEA. The CDR3, as DNA: TGCAGCGTTGGTTCGGGGGGGTACAATGAGCAGTTCTTC. Protein product: CSVGSGGYNEQFF.

This chain links TRBV29-1 with TRBJ2-2; 10 nucleotides match TRBD1. Germline lookup yields CDR1 SQVTM and CDR2 ANQGSEA. The CDR3 covers 13 residues. Trimming took 6 bases from V and 6 from J; bases not matched to a gene: 4. The CDR3 DNA follows: TGCAGCGTAGAGACAGGGGGCCCCGGGGAGCTGTTTTTT. It specifies CSVETGGPGELFF.

V usage is TRBV2 and J usage is TRBJ2-7; possible D gene TRBD2, 5 bases. From germline, CDR1 is SNHLY and CDR2 FYNNEI. This CDR3 contains 16 residues. V was clipped by 4 bases and J by 2 bases, with 18 bases between them. Here the CDR3 reads CASSGLLGDITYEQYF. CDR3 sequence (DNA): TGTGCCAGCAGTGGGTTGTTGGGAGACATCACCTACGAGCAGTACTTC.

The V gene is TRBV25-1, the J gene TRBJ1-6; 7 bases agree with TRBD1. Germline CDR1 reads MGHDK; CDR2 reads SYGVNS. After removal of 3 bases from V and 7 bases from J, the junction contained 6 bases not matched to a gene. CDR3 size: 15 residues. The CDR3 DNA reads TGTGCCAGCAGTGAGTCAGGGGGGAAAAATTCACCCCTCCACTTT. This codes for CASSESGGKNSPLHF.

V is TRBV10-2 and J is TRBJ2-7; D might be TRBD2 (6 bases). Germline assignment: CDR1 WSHSY and CDR2 SAAADI. This CDR3 is built from 10 residues. Trimming removed 8 bases at V and 6 bases at J, with 8 bases between. In nucleotides, the CDR3 is TGCGCCAGCTGGGGGGTCGAGCAGTACTTC. This sequence encodes CASWGVEQYF.

This clone occurred a few times. This chain joins TRBV11-2 and TRBJ1-2; the D gene is possibly TRBD1 (6 bases). The CDR3 extends over 16 amino acids. Trimming stripped 0 bases from V and 4 bases from J, with 15 bases between. Germline loops: CDR1 SGHAT, CDR2 FQNNGV. The CDR3 sequence is CASSLEGRGAVYGYTF. The DNA of the CDR3 is TGTGCCAGCAGCTTAGAGGGCCGGGGGGCCGTCTATGGCTACACCTTC.

This clone occurred once. The rearrangement links TRBV15 to TRBJ1-2; weak D call: TRBD1 (6 bases). V was cut by 0 bases and J by 0 bases, with 11 bases left in between. The germline V gene has CDR1 LNHNV and CDR2 YYDKDF (reference sequence). The CDR3 totals 16 residues. The CDR3 region has the DNA TGTGCCACCAGCAGAGATAAGGGGGTGGCTAACTATGGCTACACCTTC. This encodes CATSRDKGVANYGYTF.

V gene TRBV29-1 combines with J gene TRBJ2-3; no definite D call. CDR3 length: 13 amino acids. With 4 bases removed from V and 2 bases from J, the gap between germline ends came to 10 bases. The germline CDR1 and CDR2 sequences are SQVTM and ANQGSEA. The CDR3 protein is CSVVMRNTDTQYF. As DNA, the CDR3 is TGCAGCGTTGTAATGAGAAACACAGATACGCAGTATTTT.

Points on this clone: At one boundary the junction diverges from the germline segment, which might be a read error. J is TRBJ1-1 and V is TRBV29-1; D not certain. Per germline, CDR1 SQVTM and CDR2 ANQGSEA. The CDR3 spans 13 residues. The CDR3 is CSGARARNAEAFF. CDR3 in DNA: TGCAGCGGGGCCCGGGCCCGGAACGCTGAAGCTTTCTTT.

This clone occurred once. The rearrangement joins TRBV4-3 to TRBJ1-2; D not certain. Germline V gene sequence: CDR1 LGHNA, CDR2 YSLEER. Deletions cut 0 bases from V and 8 bases from J, with 10 bases between. The CDR3 consists of 13 residues. The DNA for the CDR3 is TGCGCCAGCAGCCAAGAGATGGGAGACGGCTACACCTTC. Amino acids: CASSQEMGDGYTF.

The rearrangement links TRBV7-9 to TRBJ1-4; D is perhaps TRBD1 (6 bases). The CDR3 is 14 amino acids. The V end was cut by 5 bases, the J end by 3 bases, with 10 bases between. The germline CDR1 and CDR2 sequences are SEHNR and FQNEAQ (reference sequence). CDR3 sequence reads: CASSRGEPNEKLFF. As DNA, the CDR3 is TGTGCCAGCAGCAGGGGGGAGCCTAATGAAAAACTGTTTTTT.

The chain couples TRBV9 to TRBJ2-7; tentative D call: TRBD2 (5 bases). Trimming cost V 0 bases and J 0 bases, with 10 bases left between them. The CDR3 covers 15 residues. Germline loops: CDR1 SGDLS, CDR2 YYNGEE. The CDR3 sequence: CASSVDPGSSYEQYF. CDR3 DNA: TGTGCCAGCAGCGTAGATCCGGGAAGCTCCTACGAGCAGTACTTC. The complete variable domain, with remaining parts taken from reference TRBV9 and TRBJ2-7, reads DSGVTQTPKHLITATGQRVTLRCSPRSGDLSVYWYQQSLDQGLQFLIQYYNGEERAKGNILERFSAQQFPDLHSELNLSSLELGDSALYFCASSVDPGSSYEQYFGPGTRLTVT.